These 29 T cell receptor beta chains came from one sample sequenced in a study of blood T cell repertoires in COVID-19. Generated by immunoSEQ multiplex PCR, the TCRdb table keeps only in-frame clones and is missing some. The data contain about 220,000 clones, around four fifths of them singletons. Sequencing was done on a sample of peripheral blood. Every receptor here comes from a man aged 30 to 39 with active or convalescent COVID-19.

The chain couples TRBV7-2 to TRBJ2-2; 7 nucleotides align to TRBD2. In germline, CDR1 is SGHTA, CDR2 FQGNSA. The CDR3 loop spans 12 amino acids. J lost 8 bases, V lost 5 bases, and 2 bases had no gene match. This CDR3 is CASSPLAGELFF. CDR3 DNA sequence: TGTGCCAGCAGCCCACTAGCGGGGGAGCTGTTTTTT.

The V gene is TRBV5-8, the J gene TRBJ2-7, with 9 bases lining up with TRBD2. Germline V gene lookup returns CDR1 SGHTS and CDR2 YDEGEE. The CDR3 runs 17 residues. The trim removed 5 bases at V and 3 bases at J, leaving 15 bases unmatched. The CDR3 loop reads CASRPLGGGGAYYEQYF. The CDR3 DNA is TGTGCCAGCAGGCCCCTTGGGGGCGGGGGGGCATACTACGAGCAGTACTTC.

The J gene is TRBJ1-1, the V gene TRBV5-5; D is perhaps TRBD1 (6 bases). CDR3 size: 15 residues. V shed 2 bases and J shed 5 bases, with 16 bases lying between them. Germline values: CDR1 SGHKS, CDR2 YYEKEE (reference sequence). CDR3 bases: TGTGCCAGCAGCTTTTCAGGGGCAGCTCGTACTGAAGCTTTCTTT. This encodes CASSFSGAARTEAFF.

The chain uses TRBV30 and TRBJ2-7, with TRBD1 matching over 12 bases. Trimming at V came to 8 bases and at J to 4 bases, leaving 15 bases not matched to a gene. Germline V gene data show CDR1 as GTSNPN and CDR2 as SVGIG (reference sequence). The CDR3 is 16 residues long. Written as DNA, the CDR3 is TGTGCCGGGGGAGACGTAGGGACAGGGGGCCGATACGAGCAGTACTTC. Amino acid sequence: CAGGDVGTGGRYEQYF.

V and J are TRBV27 and TRBJ2-3, with TRBD1 matching over 7 bases. With V trimmed by 3 bases and J by 5 bases, 11 bases remained unmatched. The CDR3 is 16 amino acids. The germline V gene encodes CDR1 MNHEY and CDR2 SMNVEV (reference sequence). Written as DNA, the CDR3 is TGTGCCAGCAGTTTTATAGGGGGCAGATGGAGAGATACGCAGTATTTT. Its translation is CASSFIGGRWRDTQYF.

This chain uses TRBV5-1 with TRBJ1-2; 8 nucleotides align to TRBD1. Trimming took 2 bases from V and 1 from J; bases not matched to a gene: 4. There are 15 residues in the CDR3. Germline V gene lookup returns CDR1 SGHRS and CDR2 YFSETQ. This CDR3 reads CASSFQTGDNYGYTF. In DNA form, the CDR3 reads TGCGCCAGCAGCTTCCAGACAGGGGATAACTATGGCTACACCTTC.

This chain connects TRBV28 to TRBJ2-7; D possibly corresponds to TRBD2 (5 bases). The length of the CDR3 is 13 residues. Trimming removed 5 bases from V and 4 bases from J, with 12 bases in between. From germline, CDR1 is MDHEN and CDR2 SYDVKM. The CDR3 loop is CASSPSTGYEQYF. CDR3 in DNA: TGTGCCAGCAGTCCCTCGACGGGGTACGAGCAGTACTTC.

This sequence joins TRBV6-2 or TRBV6-3 and TRBJ2-1; 9 bases fit TRBD2. This CDR3 is 14 amino acids long. The ends lost 4 bases at V and 9 bases at J; junction bases unmatched: 7. Germline loops: CDR1 MNHEY, CDR2 SVGEGT. CDR3 DNA: TGTGCCAGCAGTTCCGGACTAGCGATGAGTGAGCAGTTCTTC. This encodes CASSSGLAMSEQFF.

Turning to this clone: Other DNA sequences in this sample translate to the same CDR3. The rearrangement uses TRBV6-2 or TRBV6-3 and TRBJ2-1, with 8 bases aligning to TRBD2. V gave up 4 bases and J gave up 2 bases; unmatched junction bases: 4. The CDR3 has 15 residues. Germline assignment: CDR1 MNHEY and CDR2 SVGEGT. This CDR3 is CASSLGLAAYNEQFF. The CDR3 coding sequence is TGTGCCAGCAGTTTAGGACTAGCCGCCTACAATGAGCAGTTCTTC.

This clone was counted a few times. The chain uses TRBV9 and TRBJ2-1, with 7 nucleotides matching TRBD2. Germline V gene lookup returns CDR1 SGDLS and CDR2 YYNGEE. After removal of 6 bases from V and 4 bases from J, the junction contained 16 bases not matched to a gene. This CDR3 region has 17 residues. The CDR3 DNA follows: TGTGCCAGCACCCCCGGACTAGTTGGGCCCTTTTACAATGAGCAGTTCTTC. Residues: CASTPGLVGPFYNEQFF.

The chain combines TRBV10-3 with TRBJ2-3; D is possibly TRBD2 (7 bases). The length of the CDR3 is 16 residues. Germline V gene lookup returns CDR1 ENHRY and CDR2 SYGVKD. V was shortened by 7 bases and J by 0 bases, with 17 bases between the two germline ends. CDR3 sequence (DNA): TGTGCCATCACTTCAAGGAGGGGGGGTAGCACAGATACGCAGTATTTT. It codes for CAITSRRGGSTDTQYF.

J is TRBJ2-3 and V is TRBV7-8; TRBD2 matches at 7 bases. The V segment lost 5 bases and the J segment 1 base; nucleotides outside the gene matches: 33. The germline V gene has CDR1 SGHVS and CDR2 FQNEAQ. The CDR3 loop spans 24 amino acids. The CDR3 protein is CASSPGLVFIPRTDRRGGTDTQYF. The CDR3 nucleotides are TGTGCCAGCAGCCCCGGACTAGTTTTCATTCCACGCACGGACCGACGGGGGGGCACAGATACGCAGTATTTT.

The chain recombines TRBV18 with TRBJ1-1; unclear D gene. This CDR3 spans 15 amino acids. CDR1 is KGHSH, CDR2 LQKENI, per germline. Trimming took off 6 bases at V and 1 base at J, with 15 bases between the two ends. CDR3 region: CASSPLWQANTEAFF. CDR3 coding DNA: TGTGCCAGCTCCCCCCTATGGCAGGCGAACACTGAAGCTTTCTTT.

J is TRBJ1-1 and V is TRBV6-5; D is possibly TRBD1 (6 bases). Germline V CDR1 and CDR2: MNHEY, SVGAGI. CDR3 length: 15 residues. V lost 6 bases and J 1 base, leaving 15 bases between the germline ends. CDR3 protein: CASRGETQGNTEAFF. CDR3 DNA: TGTGCCAGCAGGGGGGAGACACAGGGGAACACTGAAGCTTTCTTT.

The chain uses TRBV6-6 and TRBJ1-5; D possibly corresponds to TRBD1 (6 bases). CDR1 is MNHNY, CDR2 SVGAGI, per germline (reference sequence). This CDR3 has 15 amino acids. Trimming removed 2 bases from V and 12 bases from J, with 20 bases in between. CDR3 region: CASSYPGGGGMLQHF. In DNA form, the CDR3 reads TGTGCCAGCAGTTACCCTGGAGGGGGAGGGATGCTCCAGCATTTT.

V gene TRBV6-6 combines with J gene TRBJ1-1, with 8 bases aligning to TRBD1. The length of the CDR3 is 14 residues. Germline CDR1 is MNHNY and CDR2 is SVGAGI (reference sequence). The V segment lost 5 bases and the J segment 7 bases; nucleotides outside the gene matches: 9. The CDR3 region has the DNA TGTGCCAGCAGTCTCCAGGGGGCGTCCGGTGAAGCTTTCTTT. Protein product: CASSLQGASGEAFF.

V is TRBV7-6 and J is TRBJ1-1, with 9 bases lining up with TRBD1. This CDR3 has 16 amino acids. The V and J ends lost 0 bases and 1 base, in that order; junction bases with no gene match: 3. Germline V lookup: CDR1 SGHVS, CDR2 FNYEAQ. CDR3 nucleotides: TGTGCCAGCAGCTTAGCGACAGGGGGGCCGAACACTGAAGCTTTCTTT. Translated, it gives CASSLATGGPNTEAFF. The whole variable domain, remainder taken from reference TRBV7-6 and TRBJ1-1, is GAGVSQSPRYKVTKRGQDVALRCDPISGHVSLYWYRQALGQGPEFLTYFNYEAQQDKSGLPNDRFSAERPEGSISTLTIQRTEQRDSAMYRCASSLATGGPNTEAFFGQGTRLTVV.

The chain recombines TRBV28 with TRBJ2-7, with a possible D match to TRBD1 (6 bases). CDR1 and CDR2 from the germline V gene are MDHEN and SYDVKM. The CDR3 runs to 15 residues. V gave up 8 bases and J gave up 6 bases, with 23 bases separating them. This CDR3 is CASLASRRGWFEQYF. CDR3 nucleotide sequence: TGTGCCAGCCTAGCCTCCCGCAGGGGATGGTTCGAGCAGTACTTC.

This clone was seen a few times. V and J are TRBV4-2 and TRBJ2-1; 12 positions agree with TRBD1. The V segment lost 3 bases and the J segment 8 bases; nucleotides outside the gene matches: 8. CDR3 length equals 16 residues. CDR1 LGHNA and CDR2 YNFKEQ come from the germline V gene. The CDR3 loop is CASSQAGTGGMYEQFF. For the CDR3, the DNA is TGTGCCAGCAGCCAGGCCGGGACAGGGGGCATGTATGAGCAGTTCTTC.

J is TRBJ2-5 and V is TRBV30; a weak D match, TRBD1 (6 bases). Trimming shortened V by 5 bases and J by 5 bases, and 12 bases separated the two germline ends. CDR1 and CDR2 from the germline V gene are GTSNPN and SVGIG (reference sequence). The CDR3 spans 12 residues. CDR3: CAWWGLGETQYF. CDR3 nucleotides: TGTGCCTGGTGGGGGCTGGGGGAGACCCAGTACTTC.

The genes are TRBV27 and TRBJ1-5; 12 positions agree with TRBD1. After removal of 5 bases from V and 7 bases from J, the junction contained 6 bases not matched to a gene. CDR3 length: 15 residues. Per germline, CDR1 MNHEY and CDR2 SMNVEV (reference sequence). As DNA, the CDR3 is TGTGCCAGCAGTCCCGGGACAGGGGGCTACCAGCCCCAGCATTTT. This sequence encodes CASSPGTGGYQPQHF.

The chain is built from TRBV27 and TRBJ2-3; 7 positions agree with TRBD1. This CDR3 region has 14 residues. V lost 8 bases, J lost 2 bases, and 7 bases stayed unmatched. Germline V CDR1 and CDR2: MNHEY, SMNVEV (reference sequence). The CDR3: CASSPGQNTDTQYF. CDR3 nucleotides: TGTGCCAGCTCCCCGGGACAGAACACAGATACGCAGTATTTT.

The V call is TRBV28, the J call TRBJ1-4, with 7 bases lining up with TRBD1. The germline gives CDR1 MDHEN, CDR2 SYDVKM. Trimming cost V 6 bases and J 7 bases; bases outside gene matches: 14. The CDR3 totals 16 residues. Here the CDR3 reads CASRRDSPSWGEKLFF. CDR3 coding DNA: TGTGCCAGCAGGAGGGACAGCCCATCTTGGGGTGAAAAACTGTTTTTT.

The chain employs TRBV6-5 and TRBJ2-5, with 8 bases matching TRBD2. Germline CDR1 reads MNHEY; CDR2 reads SVGAGI. Germline trimming cut 10 bases from V and 5 bases from J; bases unmatched to any gene: 12. The CDR3 length is 14 residues. The CDR3 nucleotides are TGTGCCATCAACCCGGGGGGGCTAGGGGAGACCCAGTACTTC. Its protein is CAINPGGLGETQYF.

The chain couples TRBV9 to TRBJ2-1; tentative D call: TRBD1 (5 bases). Germline V gene data show CDR1 as SGDLS and CDR2 as YYNGEE. The CDR3 consists of 16 residues. The V end was cut by 3 bases, the J end by 0 bases, with 13 bases between. The CDR3 sequence: CASSARQGVSYNEQFF. CDR3 sequence (DNA): TGTGCCAGCAGCGCCCGACAAGGGGTCTCCTACAATGAGCAGTTCTTC.

The rearrangement uses TRBV7-2 and TRBJ2-7; 7 bases agree with TRBD2. This CDR3 spans 14 amino acids. Germline V gene sequence: CDR1 SGHTA, CDR2 FQGNSA. J lost 1 base, V lost 4 bases, and 4 bases had no gene match. The CDR3 reads CASSSEAGSYEQYF. In nucleotides, the CDR3 is TGTGCCAGCAGCTCCGAAGCGGGGTCCTACGAGCAGTACTTC. The complete variable domain, with remaining parts taken from reference TRBV7-2 and TRBJ2-7, reads GAGVSQSPSNKVTEKGKDVELRCDPISGHTALYWYRQSLGQGLEFLIYFQGNSAPDKSGLPSDRFSAERTGGSVSTLTIQRTQQEDSAVYLCASSSEAGSYEQYFGPGTRLTVT.

J is TRBJ1-6 and V is TRBV9; D might be TRBD1 (6 bases). The CDR3 is 16 residues long. Between the trimmed V and J ends, which lost 3 bases and 8 bases, there was a span of 18 bases. Germline assignment: CDR1 SGDLS and CDR2 YYNGEE. The CDR3, as DNA: TGTGCCAGCAGCGGACACCTGGGGGCAGAGGATTCACCCCTCCACTTT. Translation: CASSGHLGAEDSPLHF.

This clone has only a few counts. The gene calls are TRBV19 and TRBJ1-6; the match to TRBD1 covers 12 bases. The CDR3 covers 15 residues. With 5 bases clipped from V and 9 bases from J, the junction kept 5 bases outside the gene matches. Germline V gene data show CDR1 as LNHDA and CDR2 as SQIVND (reference sequence). The CDR3 spells CASSLRDRGRSPLHF. CDR3 coding DNA: TGTGCCAGTAGTCTACGGGACAGGGGGCGTTCACCCCTCCACTTT.

The chain carries TRBV5-8 and TRBJ1-2; maybe TRBD1 (6 bases). The CDR3 length is 13 residues. Germline loops: CDR1 SGHTS, CDR2 YDEGEE. Trimming stripped 9 bases from V and 4 bases from J, with 16 bases between. CDR3 nucleotide sequence: TGTGCCATCACCCGGGGAGGGGGCTATGGCTACACCTTC. Its translation is CAITRGGGYGYTF.